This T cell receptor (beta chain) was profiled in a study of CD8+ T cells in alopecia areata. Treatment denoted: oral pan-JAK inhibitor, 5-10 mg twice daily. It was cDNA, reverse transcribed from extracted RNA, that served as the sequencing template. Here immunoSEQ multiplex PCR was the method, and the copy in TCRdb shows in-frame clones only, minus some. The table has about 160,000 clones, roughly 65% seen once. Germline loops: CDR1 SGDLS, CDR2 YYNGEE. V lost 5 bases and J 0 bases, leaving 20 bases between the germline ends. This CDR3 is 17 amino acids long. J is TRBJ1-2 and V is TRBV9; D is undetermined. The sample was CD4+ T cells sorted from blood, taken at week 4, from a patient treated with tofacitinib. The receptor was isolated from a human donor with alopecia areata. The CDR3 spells CASRSYSDGVANYGYTF. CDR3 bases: TGTGCCAGCAGATCCTATTCCGACGGAGTAGCTAACTATGGCTACACCTTC. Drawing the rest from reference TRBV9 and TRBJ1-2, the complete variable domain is DSGVTQTPKHLITATGQRVTLRCSPRSGDLSVYWYQQSLDQGLQFLIQYYNGEERAKGNILERFSAQQFPDLHSELNLSSLELGDSALYFCASRSYSDGVANYGYTFGSGTRLTVV.